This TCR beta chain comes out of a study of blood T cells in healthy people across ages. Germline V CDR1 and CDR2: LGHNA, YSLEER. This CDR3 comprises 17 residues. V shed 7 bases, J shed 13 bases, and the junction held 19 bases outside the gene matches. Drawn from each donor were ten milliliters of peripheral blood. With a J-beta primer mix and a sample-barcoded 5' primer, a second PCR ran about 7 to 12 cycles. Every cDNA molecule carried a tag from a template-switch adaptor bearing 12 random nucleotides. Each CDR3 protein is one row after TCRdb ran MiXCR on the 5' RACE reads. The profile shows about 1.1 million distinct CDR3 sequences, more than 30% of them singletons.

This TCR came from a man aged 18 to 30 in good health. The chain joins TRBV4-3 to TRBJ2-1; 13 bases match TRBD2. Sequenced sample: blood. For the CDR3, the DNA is TGCGCCAGCACGTCTCTTGGGACTAGCGGGGACAAAGAGACCCAGTTCTTC. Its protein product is CASTSLGTSGDKETQFF.